These 27 T cell receptor beta chains were sequenced from one sample in a study of OX40 agonist ivuxolimab in advanced cancers. The method was immunoSEQ multiplex PCR; TCRdb's version includes in-frame clones alone and lacks a portion of them. The sample shows around 40,000 clones, roughly 90% of them seen only once. Sample: CD4+ or CD8+ T cells sorted from blood, taken in a trial of the OX40 agonist ivuxolimab. The receptors derive from an adult with an advanced solid tumor such as melanoma, head and neck, liver or kidney cancer.

The chain employs TRBV7-9 and TRBJ2-2; TRBD1 agrees at 8 bases. Germline trimming cut 5 bases from V and 5 bases from J; bases unmatched to any gene: 10. CDR1 and CDR2 from the germline V gene are SEHNR and FQNEAQ (reference sequence). CDR3 length: 16 residues. The CDR3: CASSPRGQGLTGELFF. Here the CDR3 DNA reads TGTGCCAGCAGCCCCAGGGGGCAGGGTTTAACCGGGGAGCTGTTTTTT.

The chain uses TRBV7-8 and TRBJ1-2, with TRBD1 matching 10 bases. This CDR3 is 15 amino acids long. The germline V gene encodes CDR1 SGHVS and CDR2 FQNEAQ. V was clipped by 5 bases and J by 1 base; unmatched bases: 4. For the CDR3, the DNA is TGTGCCAGCAGCGCCGGGACAGGGGATAACTATGGCTACACCTTC. Its protein product is CASSAGTGDNYGYTF.

The chain recombines TRBV11-1 with TRBJ1-2; D might be TRBD1 (5 bases). Germline CDR1 is SGHAT and CDR2 is FQDESV (reference sequence). The CDR3 has 18 residues. Trimming removed 5 bases at V and 4 bases at J, with 26 bases between. The CDR3 loop reads CASSETGTGSERSYGYTF. The CDR3 coding sequence is TGTGCCAGCAGCGAGACCGGGACGGGAAGCGAAAGAAGCTATGGCTACACCTTC.

This clone was recorded a few times. The genes are TRBV14 and TRBJ1-2; 8 nucleotides align to TRBD1. This CDR3 has 16 amino acids. Germline CDR1 is SGHDN and CDR2 is FVKESK. V lost 1 base and J lost 6; bases outside the gene matches: 10. CDR3 region: CASSQVWTGRLNGYTF. CDR3 nucleotides: TGTGCCAGCAGCCAAGTCTGGACAGGGCGACTTAATGGCTACACCTTC.

This chain links TRBV19 with TRBJ2-1; D gene ambiguous. The V gene lost 3 bases and the J gene lost 6 bases, with 6 bases spanning the gap. CDR1 and CDR2 (germline): LNHDA, SQIVND (reference sequence). This CDR3 has 12 amino acids. Written as DNA, the CDR3 is TGTGCCAGTAGTATTGGAGTCAATGAGCAGTTCTTC. Residues: CASSIGVNEQFF.

V gene TRBV7-8 combines with J gene TRBJ1-1, with D hard to call. This CDR3 region has 15 residues. Germline V gives CDR1 SGHVS, CDR2 FQNEAQ. Trimming stripped 1 base from V and 0 bases from J, with 9 bases between. CDR3 protein: CASSLVLQMNTEAFF. The CDR3 DNA reads TGTGCCAGCAGCTTAGTTTTACAGATGAACACTGAAGCTTTCTTT.

The chain uses TRBV5-1 and TRBJ2-1; 11 positions agree with TRBD2. The V segment lost 2 bases and the J segment 6 bases; nucleotides outside the gene matches: 10. The CDR3 covers 17 residues. The germline CDR1 and CDR2 sequences are SGHRS and YFSETQ. Here the CDR3 DNA reads TGCGCCAGCAGCTTTTTGGTAGCGGGAGGGCCGGGCAATGAGCAGTTCTTC. This codes for CASSFLVAGGPGNEQFF.

This clone was observed once. V usage is TRBV5-6 and J usage is TRBJ1-2; TRBD1 aligns across 10 bases. V was pared by 5 bases and J by 4 bases, with 5 bases of the junction left unmatched. CDR3 size: 14 residues. Germline V lookup: CDR1 SGHDT, CDR2 YYEEEE. CDR3 DNA sequence: TGTGCCAGCAGGGACAGGGGGATTCTCTATGGCTACACCTTC. Protein product: CASRDRGILYGYTF.

The chain joins TRBV18 to TRBJ1-1; 7 nucleotides line up with TRBD1. Losses at the gene ends were 2 bases for V and 7 bases for J; bases not matched to a gene: 7. CDR3 length: 14 residues. CDR1 is KGHSH and CDR2 is LQKENI in the germline V gene. The CDR3 nucleotides read TGTGCCAGCTCACCAAGGGACAGAAGTAATGAAGCTTTCTTT. This encodes CASSPRDRSNEAFF.

This clone came up once. The chain has TRBV4-3 and TRBJ2-7; tentatively, D is TRBD1 or TRBD2 (5 bases each). The CDR3 consists of 15 residues. Germline lookup yields CDR1 LGHNA and CDR2 YSLEER. V was trimmed by 2 bases and J by 2 bases, leaving 13 bases between them. CDR3 region: CASSQTGTVAYEQYF. Here the CDR3 DNA reads TGCGCCAGCAGCCAAACCGGGACGGTGGCCTACGAGCAGTACTTC.

This clone was picked up a small number of times. The J gene is TRBJ2-7, the V gene TRBV5-4; 9 positions match TRBD2. CDR1 is SGHNT, CDR2 YYREEE, per germline (reference sequence). The ends lost 4 bases at V and 5 bases at J; junction bases unmatched: 7. CDR3 length: 14 residues. This chain's CDR3 is CASSGGSGGDEQYF. The CDR3, as DNA: TGTGCCAGCAGCGGGGGTAGCGGGGGCGACGAGCAGTACTTC.

In this sample, this clone is medium-sized. The chain couples TRBV5-5 to TRBJ1-4; no clear D. V shed 3 bases and J shed 10 bases, with 16 bases lying between them. This CDR3 is 14 amino acids long. From germline, CDR1 is SGHKS and CDR2 YYEKEE (reference sequence). CDR3 sequence (DNA): TGTGCCAGCAGCTGCCGGGAGTGTCTAGGAAAACTGTTTTTT. Translating it yields CASSCRECLGKLFF.

This chain links TRBV7-3 with TRBJ2-7; no definite D call. The CDR3 extends over 13 amino acids. Deletions cut 0 bases from V and 6 bases from J, with 9 bases between. Germline V gene data show CDR1 as SGHTA and CDR2 as FQGTGA. DNA of the CDR3: TGTGCCAGCAGCTTAACCCCGGGTAGCGAGCAGTACTTC. Protein: CASSLTPGSEQYF.

This chain uses TRBV28 with TRBJ1-5; D perhaps matches TRBD1 (5 bases). CDR3 length: 14 residues. The V gene lost 1 base and the J gene lost 7 bases, with 11 bases spanning the gap. Germline assignment: CDR1 MDHEN and CDR2 SYDVKM. The CDR3 DNA follows: TGTGCCAGCAGTTTATTCCGGGGCCACCAGCCCCAGCATTTT. Translated, it gives CASSLFRGHQPQHF.

This chain's CDR3 is CASSTGVGGFEAFF. The CDR3 DNA sequence: TGTGCCAGCAGCACCGGGGTTGGGGGGTTTGAAGCTTTCTTT. The rearrangement joins TRBV13 to TRBJ1-1, with D tentatively TRBD1 (5 bases). The CDR3 runs to 14 residues. V was clipped by 5 bases and J by 7 bases, with 17 bases between them. The germline V gene has CDR1 PRHDT and CDR2 FYEKMQ (reference sequence).

The gene calls are TRBV7-2 and TRBJ1-6, with TRBD1 matching 12 bases. Germline assignment: CDR1 SGHTA and CDR2 FQGNSA. The J segment lost 10 bases and the V segment lost 5 bases, leaving 9 bases of the junction unmatched. This CDR3 is built from 16 residues. CDR3 amino acids: CASSPNRDRGRSPLHF. CDR3 DNA: TGTGCCAGCAGCCCAAACCGGGACAGGGGGCGATCACCCCTCCACTTT.

The chain links TRBV7-6 to TRBJ2-7; 8 bases fit TRBD1. V trimming: 5 bases; J trimming: 4 bases; junction bases outside the gene matches: 10. Germline V CDR1 and CDR2: SGHVS, FNYEAQ. This CDR3 is 15 amino acids long. CDR3 sequence reads: CASSPQGAAPYEQYF. The CDR3 coding sequence is TGTGCCAGCAGCCCTCAGGGGGCAGCACCTTACGAGCAGTACTTC. Complete variable domain (other parts from reference TRBV7-6 and TRBJ2-7): GAGVSQSPRYKVTKRGQDVALRCDPISGHVSLYWYRQALGQGPEFLTYFNYEAQQDKSGLPNDRFSAERPEGSISTLTIQRTEQRDSAMYRCASSPQGAAPYEQYFGPGTRLTVT.

The chain links TRBV7-9 to TRBJ1-1, with a possible D match to TRBD1 (5 bases). CDR3 length: 12 amino acids. Per germline, CDR1 SEHNR and CDR2 FQNEAQ (reference sequence). Trimming removed 3 bases from V and 8 bases from J, with 10 bases in between. The CDR3 is CASSFKKGEAFF. The CDR3 nucleotides read TGTGCCAGCAGCTTTAAAAAGGGGGAAGCTTTCTTT. The variable domain in full, completed from reference TRBV7-9 and TRBJ1-1, reads DTGVSQNPRHKITKRGQNVTFRCDPISEHNRLYWYRQTLGQGPEFLTYFQNEAQLEKSRLLSDRFSAERPKGSFSTLEIQRTEQGDSAMYLCASSFKKGEAFFGQGTRLTVV.

J is TRBJ2-7 and V is TRBV6-6; D gene uncertain. The CDR3 consists of 10 residues. From germline, CDR1 is MNHNY and CDR2 SVGAGI (reference sequence). V was shortened by 5 bases and J by 10 bases, with 9 bases between the two germline ends. CDR3 DNA: TGTGCCAGCAGTAGTCAATTCCAGTACTTC. Its translation: CASSSQFQYF.

The genes are TRBV6-1 and TRBJ1-3; no clear D gene. Germline CDR1 reads MNHNS; CDR2 reads SASEGT. V was clipped by 2 bases and J by 2 bases, with 13 bases between them. This CDR3 is built from 16 residues. The CDR3 reads CASSEWVGVTGNTIYF. The CDR3 DNA follows: TGTGCCAGCAGTGAATGGGTGGGCGTGACTGGAAACACCATATATTTT.

This chain uses TRBV27 with TRBJ2-7; TRBD1 aligns across 7 bases. With 2 bases clipped from V and 5 bases from J, the junction kept 9 bases outside the gene matches. CDR3 length: 15 amino acids. Germline loops: CDR1 MNHEY, CDR2 SMNVEV (reference sequence). This CDR3 is CASSLGRGISDEQYF. DNA of the CDR3: TGTGCCAGCAGTTTAGGCAGGGGGATTAGCGACGAGCAGTACTTC.

V is TRBV11-2 and J is TRBJ2-7; D is tentatively TRBD1 or TRBD2 (6 bases each). The length of the CDR3 is 14 residues. The germline V and J ends were trimmed by 1 base and 4 bases, with 11 bases remaining between them. Germline V CDR1 and CDR2: SGHAT, FQNNGV. CDR3 in DNA: TGTGCCAGCAGCTTAGGGCAGGGGAGGTACGAGCAGTACTTC. It translates to CASSLGQGRYEQYF. Using reference TRBV11-2 and TRBJ2-7 for the parts outside the CDR3, the full variable domain is EAGVAQSPRYKIIEKRQSVAFWCNPISGHATLYWYQQILGQGPKLLIQFQNNGVVDDSQLPKDRFSAERLKGVDSTLKIQPAKLEDSAVYLCASSLGQGRYEQYFGPGTRLTVT.

V is TRBV9 and J is TRBJ2-5, with 10 bases matching TRBD2. The CDR3 is 18 amino acids. CDR1 is SGDLS and CDR2 is YYNGEE in the germline V gene. V lost 4 bases to trimming and J lost 1 base; unmatched junction nucleotides: 13. The CDR3 here is CASSTLSGGAGGQETQYF. Written as DNA, the CDR3 is TGTGCCAGCAGCACCCTCAGCGGGGGGGCCGGCGGCCAAGAGACCCAGTACTTC. Full variable domain (remainder filled in from reference TRBV9 and TRBJ2-5): DSGVTQTPKHLITATGQRVTLRCSPRSGDLSVYWYQQSLDQGLQFLIQYYNGEERAKGNILERFSAQQFPDLHSELNLSSLELGDSALYFCASSTLSGGAGGQETQYFGPGTRLLVL.

The V gene is TRBV23-1, the J gene TRBJ2-3; D is uncertain. TRBV23-1 is filed as an ORF, its function uncertain. CDR3 size: 15 residues. Trimming took off 4 bases at V and 0 bases at J, with 11 bases between the two ends. The CDR3, as DNA: TGCGCCAGCAGTCCTAACAAAACTAGCACAGATACGCAGTATTTT. Amino acid sequence: CASSPNKTSTDTQYF.

The chain employs TRBV5-3 and TRBJ2-5, with 7 bases that match TRBD2. TRBV5-3 falls under the ORF class, with uncertain function. Trimming at V came to 5 bases and at J to 3 bases, leaving 10 bases not matched to a gene. The CDR3 totals 15 residues. The CDR3, as DNA: TGTGCCAGAAGTCACCGGGACTACGAAGAAGAGACCCAGTACTTC. Protein: CARSHRDYEEETQYF.

The J gene is TRBJ1-1, the V gene TRBV5-7, with a weak D call TRBD1 (5 bases). TRBV5-7 is marked as an open reading frame, function uncertain. V dropped 5 bases and J dropped 5 bases, with 10 bases sitting between them. This CDR3 contains 12 residues. The CDR3 is CASRWGGTEAFF. The CDR3 DNA sequence: TGTGCCAGCAGATGGGGGGGGACTGAAGCTTTCTTT.

This clone has just one count. This sequence joins TRBV28 and TRBJ2-2; tentatively, D is TRBD1 or TRBD2 (6 bases each). The CDR3 extends over 14 amino acids. Trimming pared 7 bases from V and 5 bases from J, leaving 14 bases between. CDR1 is MDHEN, CDR2 SYDVKM, per germline. As DNA, the CDR3 is TGTGCCAGCACCCTGGAGGGGGAAACCGGGGAGCTGTTTTTT. It codes for CASTLEGETGELFF.